What follows describes a single T cell receptor (beta chain). Preparation of the TCRbeta library used unique molecular identifiers. TCRdb redid the calling of the PCR reads with MiXCR, one entry per CDR3 protein. The sample has roughly 590,000 distinct CDR3 sequences, about 15% seen once; the top ten hold over 0.95%. The CDR3 has 16 residues. With V trimmed by 1 base and J by 7 bases, 9 bases remained unmatched. Germline V gives CDR1 SGHTA, CDR2 FQGNSA. This specimen belongs to a study of T-cell reconstitution after alpha-beta-depleted transplantation in children. The sequenced sample was PBMCs from the stem cell graft donor, obtained from the stem cell graft. The sequence was collected from a human donor who donated a stem cell graft to a child with acute myeloid leukemia. J is TRBJ1-5 and V is TRBV7-2, with TRBD1 matching over 8 bases. CDR3 DNA sequence: TGTGCCAGCAGCTTAGTTTACAGGGGGGCCGGGCAGCCCCAGCATTTT. Translation: CASSLVYRGAGQPQHF. Variable domain in full (rest from reference TRBV7-2 and TRBJ1-5): GAGVSQSPSNKVTEKGKDVELRCDPISGHTALYWYRQSLGQGLEFLIYFQGNSAPDKSGLPSDRFSAERTGGSVSTLTIQRTQQEDSAVYLCASSLVYRGAGQPQHFGDGTRLSIL.